This is a list of T cell receptor beta chains from one sample in a study of T cell responses to AZD1222 COVID-19 vaccine. TCRdb keeps only in-frame clones here, not all; method: immunoSEQ multiplex PCR. This table has over 150,000 clones, under 95% appearing once. The specimen comprised peripheral blood, sampled on day 0 of AZD1222 vaccination. Every receptor here comes from an adult in good health. The CDR3 runs from the conserved cysteine through the conserved F or W. Size is stated for part of the rows, as once, few or many counts, or as a class when the clone is expanded.

v_call	j_call	clone_size	cdr3_aa
TRBV7-9	TRBJ2-7	.	CASSPRVGGGPSYEQYF
TRBV28	TRBJ2-5	.	CASSFLDVETQYF
TRBV6-5	TRBJ2-7	.	CASSYIRGGDEQYF
TRBV11-2	TRBJ2-7	few	CASSLVGVTGSYEQYF
TRBV3-1/TRBV3-2	TRBJ2-2	few	CASRGTGELFF
TRBV6-5	TRBJ2-5	once	CASSTGWQETQYF
TRBV7-9	TRBJ1-2	.	CASSFVQGLRQGYTF
TRBV14	TRBJ2-1	.	CASSHLGSGNEQFF
TRBV19	TRBJ1-4	.	CASSFPGQGLNEKLFF
TRBV5-1	TRBJ1-2	.	CASGSTGNYGYTF
TRBV7-9	TRBJ1-2	.	CASSLTVASYGYTF
TRBV13	TRBJ1-1	.	CASRTGIYRNTEAFF
TRBV3-1/TRBV3-2	TRBJ2-1	.	CASSQGIRGQFF
TRBV11-2	TRBJ1-1	.	CASSSSVNTEAFF
TRBV3-1/TRBV3-2	TRBJ1-2	.	CASSQGRDGYTF
TRBV24-1	TRBJ1-5	.	CATSDSDRGPYQPQHF
TRBV7-2	TRBJ1-5	.	CASSLAMTSNQPQHF
TRBV29-1	TRBJ2-7	.	CSVEGSGSYEQYF
TRBV30	TRBJ1-2	.	CAWSDFRGYTF
TRBV2	TRBJ1-2	.	CASSPRTPAGPKGPGSYGYTF
TRBV7-2	TRBJ2-3	.	CASSLVSGFSTDTQYF
TRBV7-6	TRBJ2-2	.	CASQTSGYTGELFF
TRBV19	TRBJ1-2	.	CASRKDRLDYGYTF
TRBV30	TRBJ1-1	.	CAWTGYGDRSAFF
TRBV5-4	TRBJ1-2	.	CASSLAETGGRGYTF
TRBV2	TRBJ1-2	.	CARPWGRNNYGYTF
TRBV5-1	TRBJ1-1	few	CASSPPGGHSIEAFF
TRBV7-9	TRBJ1-5	once	CASSPLGLGNQPQHF
TRBV18	TRBJ1-5	.	CASSGRTDEHQPQHF
TRBV11-2	TRBJ1-5	.	CASSQRAGGNQPQHF
TRBV9	TRBJ1-2	.	CASSTNREGYTF
TRBV29-1	TRBJ2-7	once	CSVASGTKNYEQYF